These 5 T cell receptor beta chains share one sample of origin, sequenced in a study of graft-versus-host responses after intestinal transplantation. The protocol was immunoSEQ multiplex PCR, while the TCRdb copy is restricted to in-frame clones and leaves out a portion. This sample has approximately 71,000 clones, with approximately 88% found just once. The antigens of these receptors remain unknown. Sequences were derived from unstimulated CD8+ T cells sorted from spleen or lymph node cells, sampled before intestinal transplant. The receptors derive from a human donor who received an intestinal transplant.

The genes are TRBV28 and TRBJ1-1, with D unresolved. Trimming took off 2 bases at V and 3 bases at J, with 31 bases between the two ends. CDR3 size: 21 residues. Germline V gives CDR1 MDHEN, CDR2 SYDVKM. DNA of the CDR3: TGTGCCAGCAGTTTAGCGGAGACTATACCCACCGTCTCAATGAGGGACACTGAAGCTTTCTTT. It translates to CASSLAETIPTVSMRDTEAFF.

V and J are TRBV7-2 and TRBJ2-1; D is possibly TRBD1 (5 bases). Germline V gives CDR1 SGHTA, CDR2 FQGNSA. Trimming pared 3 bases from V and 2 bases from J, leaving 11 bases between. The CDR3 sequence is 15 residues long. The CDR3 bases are TGTGCCAGCAGCTTCGCGACAGTACCCTACAATGAGCAGTTCTTC. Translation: CASSFATVPYNEQFF.

The CDR3 loop is CASSQVARAGNSPLHF. In DNA form, the CDR3 reads TGCGCCAGCAGCCAAGTTGCCAGGGCGGGGAATTCACCCCTCCACTTT. The V and J genes are TRBV4-1 and TRBJ1-6; D is possibly TRBD1 (5 bases). V dropped 1 base and J dropped 7 bases, with 14 bases sitting between them. The CDR3 covers 16 residues. Germline V gene sequence: CDR1 MGHRA, CDR2 YSYEKL.

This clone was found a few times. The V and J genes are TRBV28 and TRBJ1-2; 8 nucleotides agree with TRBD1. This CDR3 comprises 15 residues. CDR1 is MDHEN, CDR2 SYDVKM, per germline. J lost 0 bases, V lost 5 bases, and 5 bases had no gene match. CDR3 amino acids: CASSLQQGANYGYTF. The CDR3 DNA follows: TGTGCCAGCAGTCTCCAACAGGGGGCTAACTATGGCTACACCTTC.

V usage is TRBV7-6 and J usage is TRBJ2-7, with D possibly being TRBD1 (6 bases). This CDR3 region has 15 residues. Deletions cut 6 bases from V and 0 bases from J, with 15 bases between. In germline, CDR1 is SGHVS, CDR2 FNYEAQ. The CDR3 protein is CASSPDRRLSYEQYF. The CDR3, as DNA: TGTGCCAGCAGTCCCGACAGGCGCCTCTCCTACGAGCAGTACTTC.